This TCR beta chain was identified during a study of cytomegalovirus exposure and HLA in healthy donors. Findings and caveats of the study: In the analysis, some V segments, TRBV6-2 and TRBV6-3 included, were excluded as indistinguishable. The majority of CMV-associated TCR beta chains were reported as apparently HLA-restricted in a later analysis. Highly shared variants forming one cluster were likely a sequencing artifact. Both high specificity and high sensitivity reportedly marked the classifier's diagnosis of cytomegalovirus status.

The V gene's germline CDR1 is DFQATT and CDR2 SNEGSKA (reference sequence). V gave up 1 base and J gave up 8 bases, with 5 bases separating them. The CDR3 totals 11 residues. Concerning this clone: The target antigen is unknown.

This PCR relied on a set of 60 Vbeta primers and 13 Jbeta primers. The protocol was immunoSEQ multiplex PCR, while the TCRdb copy is restricted to in-frame clones and leaves out a portion. The sample contains about 94,000 clones, around 84% of which appear only once. This receptor was obtained from a human donor in good health. V and J are TRBV20-1 and TRBJ2-2; D gene ambiguous. The sample taken for sequencing was PBMCs. The CDR3 DNA follows: TGCAGTGCTAGAGTCAGAGGGGAGCTGTTTTTT. Translating it yields CSARVRGELFF.